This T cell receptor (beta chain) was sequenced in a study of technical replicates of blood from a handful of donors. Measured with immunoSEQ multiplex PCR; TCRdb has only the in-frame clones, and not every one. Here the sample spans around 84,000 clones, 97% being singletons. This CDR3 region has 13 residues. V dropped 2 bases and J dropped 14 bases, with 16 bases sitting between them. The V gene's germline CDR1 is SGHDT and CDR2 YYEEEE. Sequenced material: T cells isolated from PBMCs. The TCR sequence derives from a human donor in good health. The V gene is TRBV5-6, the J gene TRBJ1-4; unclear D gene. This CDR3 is CASSFNIGGPLFF. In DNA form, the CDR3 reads TGTGCCAGCAGCTTTAACATCGGCGGTCCCCTGTTTTTT.